These T cell receptor beta chains were read from a single sample in a study of T cells in Graves' hyperthyroidism and ophthalmopathy. TCRdb recomputed calls from the multiplex PCR reads with MiXCR, one row per CDR3 protein. The sample records around 350,000 distinct CDR3 sequences, approximately 15% being singletons. Sample: blood. Receptors originate from a young woman with Graves' ophthalmopathy. Each CDR3 is given with its conserved first and last residue. The order of the fields is clone size, V gene, J gene, D gene, CDR3 protein, CDR3 DNA. The D gene is left open where the match is weak. The size field is filled for only some rows; it gives once, few, many or a size class.

many	TRBV7-2	TRBJ1-3	TRBD1	CASRGTGSGNTIYF	TGTGCCAGCAGAGGGACAGGGTCTGGAAACACCATATATTTT
many	TRBV5-1	TRBJ1-6	.	CASSERRESPLHF	TGCGCCAGCAGCGAGAGACGAGAATCACCCCTCCACTTT
.	TRBV20-1	TRBJ2-5	TRBD2	CSASMAGGHQETQYF	TGCAGTGCTAGTATGGCGGGGGGGCATCAAGAGACCCAGTACTTC
few	TRBV28	TRBJ2-5	TRBD2	CASVDSGGGETQYF	TGTGCCAGCGTAGATTCGGGGGGTGGAGAGACCCAGTACTTC
many	TRBV30	TRBJ2-3	.	CAWSVGERAARTDTQYF	TGTGCCTGGAGTGTAGGAGAGAGAGCCGCACGCACAGATACGCAGTATTTT
few	TRBV29-1	TRBJ1-4	.	CSVVNRRATNEKLFF	TGCAGCGTTGTAAACCGGCGGGCAACTAATGAAAAACTGTTTTTT
many	TRBV20-1	TRBJ2-1	TRBD1	CSANDRVNEQFF	TGCAGTGCTAACGACAGGGTCAATGAGCAGTTCTTC
.	TRBV5-4	TRBJ2-1	.	CASSLDSGSNEQFF	TGTGCCAGCAGCTTGGATTCCGGCAGCAATGAGCAGTTCTTC
many	TRBV27	TRBJ2-1	TRBD1	CASSRDRAGNEQFF	TGTGCCAGCAGTCGGGACAGGGCGGGCAATGAGCAGTTCTTC
many	TRBV6-2/TRBV6-3	TRBJ2-3	.	CASSYTTGRRTQDTQYF	TGTGCCAGCAGTTACACCACAGGGAGGAGAACACAAGATACGCAGTATTTT
many	TRBV11-2	TRBJ2-2	TRBD2	CASSLLPGGAVGELFF	TGTGCCAGCAGCTTATTGCCCGGGGGGGCTGTCGGGGAGCTGTTTTTT
once	TRBV11-3	TRBJ2-7	.	CASSLGAKYEQYF	TGTGCCAGCAGCCTCGGGGCGAAGTACGAGCAGTACTTC
few	TRBV9	TRBJ2-1	.	CASSEDTLNEQFF	TGTGCCAGCAGCGAGGACACGCTCAATGAGCAGTTCTTC
many	TRBV6-1	TRBJ1-2	.	CASSGIPRGGYTF	TGTGCCAGCAGTGGGATACCGCGAGGTGGCTACACCTTC